This record concerns one T cell receptor (beta chain) sequence. Antigen: not known. This sample was taken from a study of OX40 agonist ivuxolimab in advanced cancers. Study-level information: The group had a mean age of roughly 56 years, ranged from roughly 23 to 90, and was 80% to 85% male. Overall study findings and caveats: Some patients without response likewise showed low normalized clonal expansion.

TCRdb's table, derived via immunoSEQ multiplex PCR, lists solely in-frame clones and lacks some. This table holds 41,000 or so clones, around 87% found once. CDR3 length: 17 residues. Germline assignment: CDR1 SGHTA and CDR2 FQGTGA. The ends lost 5 bases at V and 6 bases at J; junction bases unmatched: 16. The clonotype comes from an adult with an advanced solid tumor such as melanoma, head and neck, liver or kidney cancer. The chain links TRBV7-3 to TRBJ1-2; 9 bases agree with TRBD1. The input for sequencing was CD4+ or CD8+ T cells sorted from blood, taken in a trial of the OX40 agonist ivuxolimab. CDR3 bases: TGTGCCAGCAGCCCCCGTAGGGGGGGACAGGGAGTAGATGGCTACACCTTC. Translated: CASSPRRGGQGVDGYTF.